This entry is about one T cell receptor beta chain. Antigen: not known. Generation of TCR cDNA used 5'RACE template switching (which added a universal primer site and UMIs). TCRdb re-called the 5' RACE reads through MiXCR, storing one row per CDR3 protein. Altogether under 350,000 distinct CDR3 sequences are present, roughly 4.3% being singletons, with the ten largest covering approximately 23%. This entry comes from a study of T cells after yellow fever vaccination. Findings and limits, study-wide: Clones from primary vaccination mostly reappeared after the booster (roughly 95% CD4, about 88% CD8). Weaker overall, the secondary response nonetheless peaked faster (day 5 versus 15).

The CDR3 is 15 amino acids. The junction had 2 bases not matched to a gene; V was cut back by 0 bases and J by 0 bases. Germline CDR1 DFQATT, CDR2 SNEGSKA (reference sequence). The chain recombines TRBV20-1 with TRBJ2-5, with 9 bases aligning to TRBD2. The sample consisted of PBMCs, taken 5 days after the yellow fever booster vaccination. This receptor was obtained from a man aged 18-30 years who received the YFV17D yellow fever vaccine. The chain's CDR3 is CSARDIAGDQETQYF. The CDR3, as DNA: TGCAGTGCTAGAGATATAGCGGGGGACCAAGAGACCCAGTACTTC.